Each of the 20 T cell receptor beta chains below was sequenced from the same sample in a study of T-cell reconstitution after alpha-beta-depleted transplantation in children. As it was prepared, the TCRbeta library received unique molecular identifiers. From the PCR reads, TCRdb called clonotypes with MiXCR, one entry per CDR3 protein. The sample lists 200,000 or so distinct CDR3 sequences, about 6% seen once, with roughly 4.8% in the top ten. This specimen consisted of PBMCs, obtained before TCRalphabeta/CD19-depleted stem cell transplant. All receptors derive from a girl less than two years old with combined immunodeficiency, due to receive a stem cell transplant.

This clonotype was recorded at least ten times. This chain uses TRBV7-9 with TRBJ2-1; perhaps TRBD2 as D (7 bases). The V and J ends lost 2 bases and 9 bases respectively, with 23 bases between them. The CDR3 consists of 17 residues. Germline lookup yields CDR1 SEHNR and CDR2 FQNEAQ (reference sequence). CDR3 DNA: TGTGCCAGCAGCTTACATTCGATGGGGGGGCCGAGAGGTGAGCAGTTCTTC. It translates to CASSLHSMGGPRGEQFF.

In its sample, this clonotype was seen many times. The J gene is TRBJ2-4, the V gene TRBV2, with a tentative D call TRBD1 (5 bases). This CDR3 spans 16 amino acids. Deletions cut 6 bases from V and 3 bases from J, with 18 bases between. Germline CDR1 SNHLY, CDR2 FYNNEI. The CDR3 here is CASRKDTGPGKNIQYF. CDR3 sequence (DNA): TGTGCCAGCAGGAAAGACACAGGCCCGGGCAAAAACATTCAGTACTTC.

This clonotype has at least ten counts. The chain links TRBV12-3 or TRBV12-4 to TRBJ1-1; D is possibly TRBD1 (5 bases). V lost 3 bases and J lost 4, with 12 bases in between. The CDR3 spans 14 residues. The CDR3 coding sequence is TGTGCCAGCAGTTTCCAAATCGGGGCCACTGAAGCTTTCTTT. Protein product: CASSFQIGATEAFF.

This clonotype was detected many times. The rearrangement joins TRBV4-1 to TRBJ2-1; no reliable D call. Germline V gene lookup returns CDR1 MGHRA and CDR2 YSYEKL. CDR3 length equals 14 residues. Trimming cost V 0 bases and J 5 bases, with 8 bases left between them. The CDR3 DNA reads TGCGCCAGCAGCCAAGATCGGCAGGACAATGAGCAGTTCTTC. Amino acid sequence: CASSQDRQDNEQFF.

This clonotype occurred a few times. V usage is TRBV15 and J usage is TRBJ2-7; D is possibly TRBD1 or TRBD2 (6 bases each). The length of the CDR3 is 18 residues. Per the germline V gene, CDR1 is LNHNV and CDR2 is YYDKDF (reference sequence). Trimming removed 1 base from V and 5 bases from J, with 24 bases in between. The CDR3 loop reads CATSRAPPSWGAVNEQYF. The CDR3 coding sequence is TGTGCCACCAGCAGAGCCCCACCGTCCTGGGGGGCTGTGAACGAGCAGTACTTC.

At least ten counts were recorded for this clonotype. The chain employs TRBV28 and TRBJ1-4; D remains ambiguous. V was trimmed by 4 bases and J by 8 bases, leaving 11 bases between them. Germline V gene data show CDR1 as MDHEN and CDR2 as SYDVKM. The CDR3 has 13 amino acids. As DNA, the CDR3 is TGTGCCAGCAGTTCCTTCGTCGGCGAAAAACTGTTTTTT. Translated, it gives CASSSFVGEKLFF.

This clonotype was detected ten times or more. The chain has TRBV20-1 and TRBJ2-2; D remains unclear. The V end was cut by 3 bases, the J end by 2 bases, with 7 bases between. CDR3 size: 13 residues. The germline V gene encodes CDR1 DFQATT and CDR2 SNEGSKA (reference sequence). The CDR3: CSASDSNTGELFF. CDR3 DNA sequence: TGCAGTGCTAGTGACTCCAACACCGGGGAGCTGTTTTTT.

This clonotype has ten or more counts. The CDR3 DNA follows: TGTGCCAGCAGCTTAATAGCGAGTTATGAGCAGTTCTTC. It is translated as CASSLIASYEQFF. The chain carries TRBV5-6 and TRBJ2-1; maybe TRBD2 (5 bases). Germline V gene sequence: CDR1 SGHDT, CDR2 YYEEEE. The germline V and J ends were trimmed by 2 bases and 8 bases, with 11 bases remaining between them. The CDR3 has 13 amino acids.

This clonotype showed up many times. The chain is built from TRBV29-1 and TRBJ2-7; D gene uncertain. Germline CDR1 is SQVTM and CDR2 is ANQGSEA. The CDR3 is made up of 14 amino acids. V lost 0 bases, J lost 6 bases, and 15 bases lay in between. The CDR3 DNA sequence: TGCAGCGTTGAAGATACGGGTCCCCCGAGCGAGCAGTACTTC. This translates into CSVEDTGPPSEQYF.

The CDR3 DNA reads as TGTGCCAGCAGTTTAACAGGTTGGGGCTACACCTTC. Translated: CASSLTGWGYTF. The rearrangement joins TRBV28 to TRBJ1-2, with D perhaps matching TRBD1 (5 bases). Between the trimmed V and J ends, which lost 2 bases and 8 bases, there was a span of 9 bases. This CDR3 region has 12 residues. Germline V gene data show CDR1 as MDHEN and CDR2 as SYDVKM.

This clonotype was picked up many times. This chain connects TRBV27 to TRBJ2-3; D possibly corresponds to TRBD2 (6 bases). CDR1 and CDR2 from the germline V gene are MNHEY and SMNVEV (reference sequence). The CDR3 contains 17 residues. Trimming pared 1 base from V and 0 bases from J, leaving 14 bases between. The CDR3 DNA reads TGTGCCAGCAGTTTATTTGGAGGGGTTGGGAGCACAGATACGCAGTATTTT. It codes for CASSLFGGVGSTDTQYF.

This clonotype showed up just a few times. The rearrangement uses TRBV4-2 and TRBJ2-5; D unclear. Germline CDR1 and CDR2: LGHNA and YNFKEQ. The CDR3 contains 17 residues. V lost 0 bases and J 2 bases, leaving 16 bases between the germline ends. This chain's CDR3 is CASSQDNFRVGQETQYF. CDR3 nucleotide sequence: TGTGCCAGCAGCCAAGACAATTTCCGGGTGGGGCAAGAGACCCAGTACTTC.

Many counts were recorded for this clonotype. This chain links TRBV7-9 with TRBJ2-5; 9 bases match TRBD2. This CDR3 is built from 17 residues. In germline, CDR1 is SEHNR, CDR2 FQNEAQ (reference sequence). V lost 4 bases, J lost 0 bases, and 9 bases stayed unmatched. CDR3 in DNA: TGTGCCAGCAGCTGGCTAGCGGGGACACCCTACCAAGAGACCCAGTACTTC. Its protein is CASSWLAGTPYQETQYF.

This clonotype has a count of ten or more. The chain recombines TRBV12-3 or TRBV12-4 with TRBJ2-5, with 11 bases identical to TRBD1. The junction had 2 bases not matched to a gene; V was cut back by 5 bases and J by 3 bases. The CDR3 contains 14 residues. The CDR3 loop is CASSPGQGEETQYF. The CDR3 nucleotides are TGTGCCAGCAGTCCGGGACAGGGGGAAGAGACCCAGTACTTC.

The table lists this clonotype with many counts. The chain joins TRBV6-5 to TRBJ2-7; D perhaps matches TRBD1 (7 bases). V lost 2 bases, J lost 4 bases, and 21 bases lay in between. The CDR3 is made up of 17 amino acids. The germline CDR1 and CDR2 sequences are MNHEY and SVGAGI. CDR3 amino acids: CASSYRIRVTGTYEQYF. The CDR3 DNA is TGTGCCAGCAGTTACCGGATACGGGTGACAGGGACTTACGAGCAGTACTTC.

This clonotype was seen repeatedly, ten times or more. The CDR3 coding sequence is TGTGCCAGCAGCATACACCCTGGGCGGGATGATAATGAGCAGTTCTTC. Translating it yields CASSIHPGRDDNEQFF. V usage is TRBV7-8 and J usage is TRBJ2-1, with D maybe TRBD2 (6 bases). The CDR3 has 16 residues. V was clipped by 5 bases and J by 7 bases, with 21 bases between them. Germline CDR1 reads SGHVS; CDR2 reads FQNEAQ. The complete variable domain, with remaining parts taken from reference TRBV7-8 and TRBJ2-1, reads GAGVSQSPRYKVAKRGQDVALRCDPISGHVSLFWYQQALGQGPEFLTYFQNEAQLDKSGLPSDRFFAERPEGSVSTLKIQRTQQEDSAVYLCASSIHPGRDDNEQFFGPGTRLTVL.

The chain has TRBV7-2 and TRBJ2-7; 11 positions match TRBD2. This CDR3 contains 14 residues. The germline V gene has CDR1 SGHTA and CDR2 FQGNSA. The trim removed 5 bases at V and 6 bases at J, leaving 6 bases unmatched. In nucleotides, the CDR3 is TGTGCCAGCAGCCTTAGCGGGAGGGCCGGCGAGCAGTACTTC. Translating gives CASSLSGRAGEQYF.

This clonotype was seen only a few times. Here the CDR3 DNA reads TGCGCCAGCAGCTTTTGGGGTAGGGGCGCTTTTTACGAGCAGTACTTC. Amino acid sequence: CASSFWGRGAFYEQYF. V usage is TRBV5-1 and J usage is TRBJ2-7, with D perhaps TRBD1 (5 bases). With 2 bases removed from V and 4 bases from J, the gap between germline ends came to 19 bases. Per the germline V gene, CDR1 is SGHRS and CDR2 is YFSETQ. This CDR3 has 16 residues.

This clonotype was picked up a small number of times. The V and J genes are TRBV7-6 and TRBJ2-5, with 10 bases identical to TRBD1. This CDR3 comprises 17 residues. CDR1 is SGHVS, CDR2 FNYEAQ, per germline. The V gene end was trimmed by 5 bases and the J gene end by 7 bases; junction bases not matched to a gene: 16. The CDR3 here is CASSRTTGGNRGVTQYF. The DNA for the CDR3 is TGTGCCAGCAGCCGTACGACAGGGGGCAACAGGGGTGTGACCCAGTACTTC.

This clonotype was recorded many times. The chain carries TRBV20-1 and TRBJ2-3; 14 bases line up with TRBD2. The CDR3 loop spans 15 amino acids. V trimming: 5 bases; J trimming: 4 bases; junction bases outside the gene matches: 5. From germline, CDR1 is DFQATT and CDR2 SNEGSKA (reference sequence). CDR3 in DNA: TGCAGTGCTGGAGGGACTAGCGGGAGCTCAGATACGCAGTATTTT. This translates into CSAGGTSGSSDTQYF.